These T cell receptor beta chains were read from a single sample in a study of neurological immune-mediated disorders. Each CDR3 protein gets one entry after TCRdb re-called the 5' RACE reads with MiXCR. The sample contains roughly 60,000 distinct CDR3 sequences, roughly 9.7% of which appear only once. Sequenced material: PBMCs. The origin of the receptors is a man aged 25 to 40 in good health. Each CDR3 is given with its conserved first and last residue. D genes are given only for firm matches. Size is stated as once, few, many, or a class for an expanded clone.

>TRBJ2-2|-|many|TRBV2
TGTGCCAGCAGTGAAGTGACCGAGAACACCGGGGAGCTGTTTTTT
CASSEVTENTGELFF
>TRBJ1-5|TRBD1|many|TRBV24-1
TGTGCCACCAGTGAGGGACAGGGGCGAAATCAGCCCCAGCATTTT
CATSEGQGRNQPQHF
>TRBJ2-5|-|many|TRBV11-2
TGTGCCAGCAGCGGGACCGCGGACCGCCAGTACTTC
CASSGTADRQYF
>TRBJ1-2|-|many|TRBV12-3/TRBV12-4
TGTGCCAGCAGTTTTCGGGCCGCAGTCCCTAGGGGCTACACCTTC
CASSFRAAVPRGYTF
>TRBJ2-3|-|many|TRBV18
TGTGCCAGCTCACCATTAATCACAGATACGCAGTATTTT
CASSPLITDTQYF
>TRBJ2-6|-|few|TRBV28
TGTGCCAGCAACGCTGGGGCCAACGTCCTGACTTTC
CASNAGANVLTF
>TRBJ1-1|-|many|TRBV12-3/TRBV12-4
TGTGCCAGCAGTACTGGACTCAACACTGAAGCTTTCTTT
CASSTGLNTEAFF
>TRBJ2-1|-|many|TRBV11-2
TGTGCCAGCAGCTTAAGGCCTAGTCCGGACAATGAGCAGTTCTTC
CASSLRPSPDNEQFF
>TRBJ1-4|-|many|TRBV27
TGTGCCAGCAGTCCCGGGACGGCTCGTGAAAAACTGTTTTTT
CASSPGTAREKLFF
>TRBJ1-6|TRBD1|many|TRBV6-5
TGTGCCAGCAGTTACCGGACAGGGGCGGATTCACCCCTCCACTTT
CASSYRTGADSPLHF